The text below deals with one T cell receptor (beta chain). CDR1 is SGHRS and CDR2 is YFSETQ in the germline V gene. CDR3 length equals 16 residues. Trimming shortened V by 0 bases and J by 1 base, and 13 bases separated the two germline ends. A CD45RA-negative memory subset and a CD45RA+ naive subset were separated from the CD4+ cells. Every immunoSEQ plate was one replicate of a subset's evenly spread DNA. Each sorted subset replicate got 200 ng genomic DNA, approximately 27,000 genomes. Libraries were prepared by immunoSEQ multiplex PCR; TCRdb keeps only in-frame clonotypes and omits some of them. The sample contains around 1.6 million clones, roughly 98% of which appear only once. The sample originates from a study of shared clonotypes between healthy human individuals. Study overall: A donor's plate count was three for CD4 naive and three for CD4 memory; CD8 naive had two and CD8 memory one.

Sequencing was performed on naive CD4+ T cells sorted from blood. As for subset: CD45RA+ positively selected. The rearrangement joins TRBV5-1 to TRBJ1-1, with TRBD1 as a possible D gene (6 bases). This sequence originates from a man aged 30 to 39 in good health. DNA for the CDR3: TGCGCCAGCAGCTTGGTTTCGGGGGCAGGGAACACTGAAGCTTTCTTT. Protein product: CASSLVSGAGNTEAFF.